These 31 T cell receptor beta chains share one sample of origin, sequenced in a study of T-cell memory formation after mild COVID-19. MiXCR was run by TCRdb on the 5' RACE reads, yielding one entry per CDR3 protein. The repertoire holds a few hundred thousand distinct CDR3 sequences, with 20% to 25% as singletons. Sequencing was carried out using PBMCs or a T cell subset sorted from them (not recorded which). The receptors were gathered from an adult woman who had mild COVID-19 (a few samples of this study predate the infection). Cell type and time point are not known.

This clonotype was recorded a few times. This chain uses TRBV20-1 with TRBJ2-2, with D perhaps assigned TRBD1 or TRBD2 (6 bases each). CDR1 DFQATT and CDR2 SNEGSKA come from the germline V gene (reference sequence). This CDR3 spans 14 amino acids. V lost 0 bases, J lost 7 bases, and 12 bases lay in between. The CDR3 sequence is CSAREPGAVGELFF. CDR3 bases: TGCAGTGCTAGAGAGCCGGGGGCCGTCGGGGAGCTGTTTTTT.

This clonotype was found a few times. V is TRBV24-1 and J is TRBJ2-7; D remains unclear. Trimming left V 0 bases short and J 5 bases short, with 7 bases between. The CDR3 is made up of 13 amino acids. Germline-derived CDR1 and CDR2 are KGHDR and SFDVKD. CDR3 in amino acids: CATSDLKGHEQYF. The CDR3 coding sequence is TGTGCCACCAGTGATTTGAAGGGCCACGAGCAGTACTTC.

This clonotype was observed at least ten times. The chain recombines TRBV18 with TRBJ1-2, with unresolved D. Germline loops: CDR1 KGHSH, CDR2 LQKENI. Trimming took off 2 bases at V and 4 bases at J, with 26 bases between the two ends. The CDR3 is 19 amino acids. The CDR3 nucleotides read TGTGCCAGCTCACCAATCCAAACCGTCGGACGGACTGTCCTCTATGGCTACACCTTC. Its protein is CASSPIQTVGRTVLYGYTF.

This clonotype was recorded a few times. This chain uses TRBV7-2 with TRBJ2-5; the match to TRBD2 covers 7 bases. This CDR3 contains 15 residues. Germline V CDR1 and CDR2: SGHTA, FQGNSA. After removal of 0 bases from V and 9 bases from J, the junction contained 10 bases not matched to a gene. The CDR3 sequence: CASSLAAGEATSQYF. The CDR3 region has the DNA TGTGCCAGCAGCTTAGCGGCGGGGGAGGCGACCTCCCAGTACTTC.

The rearrangement joins TRBV28 to TRBJ2-7, with 8 positions matching TRBD1. CDR1 and CDR2 (germline): MDHEN, SYDVKM. The CDR3 is 15 residues long. V shed 7 bases, J shed 1 base, and the junction held 9 bases outside the gene matches. CDR3 sequence (DNA): TGTGCCAGCACTTTGTCGGACAGGGTATCCTACGAGCAGTACTTC. It is translated as CASTLSDRVSYEQYF.

This chain uses TRBV24-1 with TRBJ2-1; D is perhaps TRBD1 (6 bases). Looked up from germline, CDR1 is KGHDR and CDR2 is SFDVKD. Trimming cost V 7 bases and J 8 bases, with 14 bases left between them. The length of the CDR3 is 13 residues. The CDR3 region is CATSYRVWDEQFF. The CDR3 DNA reads TGTGCCACCAGCTACAGGGTTTGGGATGAGCAGTTCTTC.

The J gene is TRBJ1-2, the V gene TRBV27; D is unresolved. The CDR3 has 10 amino acids. Germline CDR1 MNHEY, CDR2 SMNVEV (reference sequence). Trimming shortened V by 6 bases and J by 6 bases, and 5 bases separated the two germline ends. CDR3 sequence reads: CASRGNGYTF. CDR3 DNA sequence: TGTGCCAGCAGGGGAAATGGCTACACCTTC.

This clonotype turned up a few times. The rearrangement uses TRBV11-2 and TRBJ1-1; maybe TRBD1 (6 bases). The CDR3 covers 14 residues. The germline V and J ends were trimmed by 5 bases and 1 base, with 11 bases remaining between them. Looked up from germline, CDR1 is SGHAT and CDR2 is FQNNGV. CDR3 nucleotide sequence: TGTGCCAGCAGCCCCCGGGACAAGAACACTGAAGCTTTCTTT. Translation gives CASSPRDKNTEAFF.

This chain joins TRBV5-1 and TRBJ1-1; D is unresolved. The ends were cut back, 5 bases at V and 0 bases at J, with 14 bases in the middle. The CDR3 length is 15 residues. CDR1 is SGHRS, CDR2 YFSETQ, per germline. This CDR3 reads CASRAPELMNTEAFF. CDR3 nucleotide sequence: TGCGCCAGCAGAGCGCCAGAGCTCATGAACACTGAAGCTTTCTTT.

This clonotype has more than one count but fewer than ten. The chain is built from TRBV5-5 and TRBJ2-7; a weak D match, TRBD1 (6 bases). This CDR3 region has 15 residues. V gave up 0 bases and J gave up 2 bases, with 12 bases separating them. Looked up from germline, CDR1 is SGHKS and CDR2 is YYEKEE (reference sequence). Here the CDR3 reads CASSLAGVGAYEQYF. CDR3 nucleotide sequence: TGTGCCAGCAGCTTGGCAGGGGTGGGGGCCTACGAGCAGTACTTC. The whole variable domain, filled in from reference TRBV5-5 and TRBJ2-7, reads DAGVTQSPTHLIKTRGQQVTLRCSPISGHKSVSWYQQVLGQGPQFIFQYYEKEERGRGNFPDRFSARQFPNYSSELNVNALLLGDSALYLCASSLAGVGAYEQYFGPGTRLTVT.

The chain joins TRBV5-1 to TRBJ2-3, with D possibly matching TRBD2 (6 bases). The CDR3 spans 14 residues. V was pared by 6 bases and J by 2 bases, with 13 bases between. In germline, CDR1 is SGHRS, CDR2 YFSETQ. CDR3 residues: CASTQGLSTDTQYF. The CDR3, as DNA: TGCGCCAGCACCCAGGGACTGTCCACAGATACGCAGTATTTT.

This clonotype was seen a handful of times. The V and J genes are TRBV19 and TRBJ2-3; the D is unclear. Germline lookup yields CDR1 LNHDA and CDR2 SQIVND (reference sequence). The CDR3 consists of 16 residues. The V gene lost 6 bases and the J gene lost 2 bases, with 18 bases spanning the gap. The CDR3 here is CASSEHATFPTDTQYF. The CDR3 DNA sequence: TGTGCCAGTAGCGAGCACGCCACTTTTCCCACAGATACGCAGTATTTT.

This clonotype was picked up a small number of times. J is TRBJ1-1 and V is TRBV4-1; D ambiguous. V lost 0 bases and J lost 8, with 13 bases in between. Germline V gene sequence: CDR1 MGHRA, CDR2 YSYEKL. This CDR3 is built from 14 residues. Written as DNA, the CDR3 is TGCGCCAGCAGCCAAGATATGTGGGAAGTCGAAGCTTTCTTT. Translation gives CASSQDMWEVEAFF.

Ten or more counts support this clonotype. The chain is built from TRBV5-1 and TRBJ2-2; D ambiguous. Per germline, CDR1 SGHRS and CDR2 YFSETQ. The CDR3 consists of 14 residues. Trimming pared 4 bases from V and 4 bases from J, leaving 11 bases between. CDR3: CASSGGRSTGELFF. The CDR3 DNA sequence: TGCGCCAGCAGCGGCGGTAGGAGCACCGGGGAGCTGTTTTTT.

This chain uses TRBV15 with TRBJ1-2; D is ambiguous. Germline assignment: CDR1 LNHNV and CDR2 YYDKDF (reference sequence). CDR3 length: 15 residues. With 1 base removed from V and 4 bases from J, the gap between germline ends came to 13 bases. CDR3 residues: CATSRAKGPSYGYTF. The CDR3 coding sequence is TGTGCCACCAGCAGAGCGAAAGGGCCAAGCTATGGCTACACCTTC.

The table lists this clonotype with a few counts. The chain recombines TRBV10-3 with TRBJ2-3, with D possibly matching TRBD1 (5 bases). This CDR3 has 14 amino acids. V was pared by 0 bases and J by 6 bases, with 10 bases between. Germline V CDR1 and CDR2: ENHRY, SYGVKD. CDR3 nucleotide sequence: TGTGCCATCAGTGAGTCGTCAGGGATTGATACGCAGTATTTT. It is translated as CAISESSGIDTQYF.

The V call is TRBV19, the J call TRBJ2-7, with 10 bases that match TRBD1. The CDR3 length is 13 residues. V gave up 8 bases and J gave up 4 bases; unmatched junction bases: 5. The germline gives CDR1 LNHDA, CDR2 SQIVND (reference sequence). The CDR3 loop reads CASSDRGLYEQYF. The CDR3 region has the DNA TGTGCCAGTTCGGACAGGGGGTTGTACGAGCAGTACTTC.

This clonotype was observed a few times. This sequence joins TRBV6-5 and TRBJ1-6; no clear D. The CDR3 length is 12 residues. CDR1 is MNHEY, CDR2 SVGAGI, per germline. V was shortened by 0 bases and J by 15 bases, with 9 bases between the two germline ends. Here the CDR3 DNA reads TGTGCCAGCAGTTACTCGAATCGCAACCTCCACTTT. This sequence encodes CASSYSNRNLHF.

This clonotype was recorded a few times. This chain connects TRBV9 to TRBJ2-7, with a weak D call TRBD1 (5 bases). The germline CDR1 and CDR2 sequences are SGDLS and YYNGEE. CDR3 length: 13 amino acids. The V gene lost 5 bases and the J gene lost 6 bases, with 15 bases spanning the gap. The CDR3 is CASSLVRGAEQYF. For the CDR3, the DNA is TGTGCCAGCAGTCTAGTTAGGGGTGCCGAGCAGTACTTC.

The chain joins TRBV30 to TRBJ2-2, with D maybe TRBD1 (6 bases). V lost 3 bases and J lost 2, with 10 bases in between. Germline CDR1 GTSNPN, CDR2 SVGIG (reference sequence). CDR3 length equals 14 residues. The CDR3 reads CAWRQGLNTGELFF. The CDR3 nucleotides are TGTGCCTGGAGACAGGGTCTTAACACCGGGGAGCTGTTTTTT. Supplemented by reference TRBV30 and TRBJ2-2, the full variable domain reads SQTIHQWPATLVQPVGSPLSLECTVEGTSNPNLYWYRQAAGRGLQLLFYSVGIGQISSEVPQNLSASRPQDRQFILSSKKLLLSDSGFYLCAWRQGLNTGELFFGEGSRLTVL.

This clonotype was detected a few times. The chain couples TRBV5-1 to TRBJ1-1; D gene ambiguous. This CDR3 region has 15 residues. The V and J ends lost 0 bases and 3 bases respectively, with 12 bases between them. CDR1 and CDR2 from the germline V gene are SGHRS and YFSETQ. The CDR3 DNA reads TGCGCCAGCAGCTTGGTTTCCCAAGAGGACACTGAAGCTTTCTTT. It translates to CASSLVSQEDTEAFF.

This rearrangement joins TRBV20-1 to TRBJ2-4; 9 bases fit TRBD2. Germline CDR1 and CDR2: DFQATT and SNEGSKA (reference sequence). Trimming took 2 bases from V and 8 from J; bases not matched to a gene: 10. This CDR3 contains 15 residues. CDR3 in DNA: TGCAGTGCTAGAAGTAGCGGGAGAGGCTTTTACATTCAGTACTTC. Amino acid sequence: CSARSSGRGFYIQYF.

This clonotype was counted between two and nine times. The chain has TRBV5-1 and TRBJ2-6; D possibly matches TRBD1 or TRBD2 (5 bases each). This CDR3 is built from 15 residues. The V gene lost 5 bases and the J gene lost 6 bases, with 15 bases spanning the gap. CDR1 and CDR2 (germline): SGHRS, YFSETQ. CDR3 in amino acids: CASRDGTGEANVLTF. DNA for the CDR3: TGCGCCAGCAGGGATGGGACCGGTGAGGCCAACGTCCTGACTTTC.

J is TRBJ2-7 and V is TRBV29-1; 9 nucleotides agree with TRBD1. J lost 6 bases, V lost 7 bases, and 13 bases had no gene match. The CDR3 sequence is 14 residues long. Germline V lookup: CDR1 SQVTM, CDR2 ANQGSEA. The CDR3 loop is CSASSWTGDGEQYF. CDR3 bases: TGCAGCGCCAGCTCCTGGACAGGGGACGGCGAGCAGTACTTC.

Here the CDR3 DNA reads TGTGCCAGCAGTGCAGGGGGTCTTAGCAATCAGCCCCAGCATTTT. Encoded protein: CASSAGGLSNQPQHF. The J gene is TRBJ1-5, the V gene TRBV9, with 7 bases fitting TRBD1. Per the germline V gene, CDR1 is SGDLS and CDR2 is YYNGEE. The V and J ends lost 5 bases and 0 bases, in that order; junction bases with no gene match: 5. This CDR3 has 15 residues.

In this sample, this clonotype turned up once. The chain employs TRBV12-5 and TRBJ2-1; 9 bases are a match to TRBD1. Germline V gene sequence: CDR1 LGHNT, CDR2 FRNRAP. Germline trimming cut 3 bases from V and 7 bases from J; bases unmatched to any gene: 16. This CDR3 region has 18 residues. The CDR3 coding sequence is TGTGCTAGTGGTTTTACGGCCCTATCGGGACAGGGAATGAATGAGCAGTTCTTC. Amino acids: CASGFTALSGQGMNEQFF.

The gene calls are TRBV19 and TRBJ2-3; D remains ambiguous. Germline V gene sequence: CDR1 LNHDA, CDR2 SQIVND (reference sequence). V was pared by 2 bases and J by 3 bases, with 12 bases between. The CDR3 spans 15 residues. The DNA of the CDR3 is TGTGCCAGTAGTATACTAGACGGTTCAACAGATACGCAGTATTTT. It is translated as CASSILDGSTDTQYF.

This clonotype was seen a few times. The rearrangement uses TRBV24-1 and TRBJ2-2; possibly TRBD2 for D (5 bases). Trimming took off 2 bases at V and 4 bases at J, with 10 bases between the two ends. This CDR3 has 15 residues. In germline, CDR1 is KGHDR, CDR2 SFDVKD. The CDR3 here is CATSDSSGPTGELFF. The CDR3 DNA reads as TGTGCCACCAGTGATTCCAGCGGCCCCACCGGGGAGCTGTTTTTT.

The chain combines TRBV6-1 with TRBJ1-1, with D maybe TRBD1 (6 bases). Trimming removed 6 bases at V and 3 bases at J, with 17 bases between. Germline CDR1 MNHNS, CDR2 SASEGT. The CDR3 runs 15 residues. DNA of the CDR3: TGTGCCAGCAGCGCGTGGGGGGGCGCGGACACTGAAGCTTTCTTT. Translating it yields CASSAWGGADTEAFF.

This clonotype has just a few counts. The gene calls are TRBV20-1 and TRBJ1-2; 7 bases line up with TRBD1. Germline CDR1 DFQATT, CDR2 SNEGSKA (reference sequence). CDR3 length: 13 residues. The J segment lost 2 bases and the V segment lost 3 bases, leaving 3 bases of the junction unmatched. CDR3 region: CSARTGPNYGYTF. CDR3 DNA: TGCAGTGCTAGGACAGGGCCAAACTATGGCTACACCTTC.

The rearrangement links TRBV24-1 to TRBJ2-3; D might be TRBD1 (5 bases). The CDR3 is 14 residues long. Germline-derived CDR1 and CDR2 are KGHDR and SFDVKD. V was cut by 4 bases and J by 4 bases, with 11 bases left in between. CDR3 amino acids: CATSEQERADTQYF. The CDR3 coding sequence is TGTGCCACCAGTGAACAGGAACGTGCAGATACGCAGTATTTT.